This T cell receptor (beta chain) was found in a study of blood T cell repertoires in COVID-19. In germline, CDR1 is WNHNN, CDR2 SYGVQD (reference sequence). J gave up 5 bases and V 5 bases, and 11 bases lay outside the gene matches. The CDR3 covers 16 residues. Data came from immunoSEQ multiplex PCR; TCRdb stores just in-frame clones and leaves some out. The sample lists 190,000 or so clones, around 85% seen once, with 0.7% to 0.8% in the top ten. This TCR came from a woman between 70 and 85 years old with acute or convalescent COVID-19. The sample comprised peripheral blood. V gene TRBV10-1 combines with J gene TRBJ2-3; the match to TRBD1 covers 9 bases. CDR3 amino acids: CASSPQPGQGKDTQYF. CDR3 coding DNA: TGCGCCAGCAGTCCCCAACCGGGACAGGGAAAAGATACGCAGTATTTT.